A single sample is the source of the 20 T cell receptor beta chains below, sequenced in a study of cytomegalovirus exposure and HLA in healthy donors. Researchers ran the PCR with 60 Vbeta and 13 Jbeta primers. Clones were read by immunoSEQ multiplex PCR, and TCRdb kept only the in-frame ones, dropping some. The table has 150,000 to 200,000 clones, 10% to 15% seen once. Material for sequencing was PBMCs. Receptors originate from a man between 45 and 60 years old in good health and CMV-seropositive.

The J gene is TRBJ1-1, the V gene TRBV9, with 7 bases identical to TRBD1. V trimming: 0 bases; J trimming: 8 bases; junction bases outside the gene matches: 4. CDR3 length equals 13 residues. CDR1 is SGDLS and CDR2 is YYNGEE in the germline V gene. The CDR3 sequence is CASSVVQGQEAFF. The CDR3 bases are TGTGCCAGCAGCGTAGTACAGGGGCAAGAAGCTTTCTTT.

V is TRBV19 and J is TRBJ1-6; 9 bases match TRBD1. From germline, CDR1 is LNHDA and CDR2 SQIVND (reference sequence). The J segment lost 8 bases and the V segment lost 3 bases, leaving 8 bases of the junction unmatched. The CDR3 consists of 16 residues. The chain's CDR3 is CASSMYGTGSDSPLHF. CDR3 nucleotide sequence: TGTGCCAGTAGTATGTATGGGACAGGGAGTGATTCACCCCTCCACTTT.

This clone was picked up a small number of times. This chain joins TRBV28 and TRBJ2-2, with 7 bases lining up with TRBD1. Germline CDR1 MDHEN, CDR2 SYDVKM. Germline trimming cut 4 bases from V and 0 bases from J; bases unmatched to any gene: 5. The CDR3 length is 16 residues. CDR3 sequence (DNA): TGTGCCAGCAGTTCCAGACAGGGAACGAACACCGGGGAGCTGTTTTTT. Translation gives CASSSRQGTNTGELFF.

J is TRBJ1-1 and V is TRBV7-2; 8 nucleotides line up with TRBD1. This CDR3 comprises 12 residues. With 5 bases clipped from V and 8 bases from J, the junction kept 4 bases outside the gene matches. Germline CDR1 SGHTA, CDR2 FQGNSA. CDR3 nucleotides: TGTGCCAGCAGCCCCCGGACAGGGGAAGCTTTCTTT. Its translation is CASSPRTGEAFF. Based on the CDR3 plus reference TRBV7-2 and TRBJ1-1, the full variable domain is GAGVSQSPSNKVTEKGKDVELRCDPISGHTALYWYRQSLGQGLEFLIYFQGNSAPDKSGLPSDRFSAERTGGSVSTLTIQRTQQEDSAVYLCASSPRTGEAFFGQGTRLTVV.

The chain recombines TRBV4-3 with TRBJ1-3; 12 nucleotides line up with TRBD1. The germline V gene has CDR1 LGHNA and CDR2 YSLEER. CDR3 length equals 20 residues. The V segment lost 1 base and the J segment 0 bases; nucleotides outside the gene matches: 10. CDR3 sequence (DNA): TGCGCCAGCAGCCAAGGTCTCGGGACAGGGGGCCGAAGCTCTGGAAACACCATATATTTT. It is translated as CASSQGLGTGGRSSGNTIYF.

V usage is TRBV11-2 and J usage is TRBJ1-5; no reliable D call. The CDR3 has 13 amino acids. The germline V gene encodes CDR1 SGHAT and CDR2 FQNNGV. V gave up 4 bases and J gave up 0 bases, with 4 bases separating them. The CDR3 sequence: CASSSSSNQPQHF. The CDR3 bases are TGTGCCAGCAGCTCTAGTAGCAATCAGCCCCAGCATTTT.

The chain is built from TRBV7-6 and TRBJ1-2; D might be TRBD1 (6 bases). Germline CDR1 reads SGHVS; CDR2 reads FNYEAQ. The CDR3 totals 14 residues. Trimming removed 5 bases from V and 6 bases from J, with 16 bases in between. The CDR3: CASSPLQGRNGYTF. The CDR3 DNA follows: TGTGCCAGCAGCCCTCTGCAGGGGCGTAATGGCTACACCTTC. Full variable domain (missing parts from reference TRBV7-6 and TRBJ1-2): GAGVSQSPRYKVTKRGQDVALRCDPISGHVSLYWYRQALGQGPEFLTYFNYEAQQDKSGLPNDRFSAERPEGSISTLTIQRTEQRDSAMYRCASSPLQGRNGYTFGSGTRLTVV.

This clone was seen a few times. The chain uses TRBV6-1 and TRBJ1-2; D remains ambiguous. The CDR3 contains 17 residues. Trimming took off 2 bases at V and 5 bases at J, with 21 bases between the two ends. Germline lookup yields CDR1 MNHNS and CDR2 SASEGT. The CDR3 reads CASSEQFPGPAGYGYTF. CDR3 sequence (DNA): TGTGCCAGCAGTGAACAGTTCCCCGGCCCCGCCGGGTATGGCTACACCTTC.

The rearrangement joins TRBV5-1 to TRBJ2-3; D is undetermined. Germline V gene sequence: CDR1 SGHRS, CDR2 YFSETQ. The CDR3 has 15 amino acids. V lost 9 bases, J lost 6 bases, and 23 bases lay in between. The chain's CDR3 is CATRTAVHPRDTQYF. Written as DNA, the CDR3 is TGCGCCACCAGAACGGCGGTACACCCCCGGGATACGCAGTATTTT. Complete variable domain (other parts from reference TRBV5-1 and TRBJ2-3): KAGVTQTPRYLIKTRGQQVTLSCSPISGHRSVSWYQQTPGQGLQFLFEYFSETQRNKGNFPGRFSGRQFSNSRSEMNVSTLELGDSALYLCATRTAVHPRDTQYFGPGTRLTVL.

The V call is TRBV19, the J call TRBJ2-7, with 13 bases lining up with TRBD2. Germline V CDR1 and CDR2: LNHDA, SQIVND (reference sequence). CDR3 size: 14 residues. V shed 8 bases and J 6 bases; nucleotides not matched to a gene: 7. The CDR3 spells CASLPGLAGLEQYF. In nucleotides, the CDR3 is TGTGCCAGTCTTCCGGGACTAGCGGGGCTCGAGCAGTACTTC. The complete variable domain, with remaining parts taken from reference TRBV19 and TRBJ2-7, reads DGGITQSPKYLFRKEGQNVTLSCEQNLNHDAMYWYRQDPGQGLRLIYYSQIVNDFQKGDIAEGYSVSREKKESFPLTVTSAQKNPTAFYLCASLPGLAGLEQYFGPGTRLTVT.

Comment on this clone: The sample contains more than one DNA sequence encoding this CDR3. The chain is built from TRBV2 and TRBJ2-1; D is unresolved. CDR1 is SNHLY, CDR2 FYNNEI, per germline. The CDR3 runs 13 residues. V was pared by 4 bases and J by 4 bases, with 8 bases between. The CDR3, as DNA: TGTGCCAGCAGTGGAGTACGATACAATGAGCAGTTCTTC. Amino acids: CASSGVRYNEQFF.

This clone came up a few times. The chain joins TRBV11-3 to TRBJ2-7, with TRBD1 identical over 8 bases. The V gene end was trimmed by 2 bases and the J gene end by 4 bases; junction bases not matched to a gene: 4. The CDR3 length is 14 residues. CDR1 and CDR2 (germline): SGHNT, YENEEA. The CDR3 sequence: CASSLRTGTYEQYF. The CDR3 coding sequence is TGTGCCAGCAGCTTACGGACAGGGACATACGAGCAGTACTTC.

The CDR3 protein is CASSYSSGASNQPQHF. CDR3 sequence (DNA): TGTGCCAGCAGTTACTCATCAGGGGCGAGCAATCAGCCCCAGCATTTT. The rearrangement uses TRBV6-6 and TRBJ1-5; maybe TRBD1 (6 bases). Trimming pared 0 bases from V and 1 base from J, leaving 10 bases between. This CDR3 is 16 amino acids long. The V gene's germline CDR1 is MNHNY and CDR2 SVGAGI (reference sequence).

The chain links TRBV21-1 to TRBJ1-6. TRBV21-1 is termed a pseudogene. The CDR3 spans 16 residues. The CDR3 region is CASSKAASSYNSPLHF. DNA for the CDR3: TGTGCCAGCAGCAAGGCAGCTAGCTCCTATAATTCACCCCTCCACTTT.

The rearrangement uses TRBV5-4 and TRBJ2-7; 7 positions match TRBD1. The germline V gene has CDR1 SGHNT and CDR2 YYREEE (reference sequence). The CDR3 has 15 amino acids. V gave up 1 base and J gave up 3 bases; unmatched junction bases: 7. The CDR3 loop reads CASSLWGQLHYEQYF. CDR3 nucleotides: TGTGCCAGCAGCTTGTGGGGACAGCTACACTACGAGCAGTACTTC.

This sequence joins TRBV19 and TRBJ2-5; tentative D call: TRBD1 (5 bases). The CDR3 has 14 amino acids. V lost 6 bases and J 1 base, leaving 12 bases between the germline ends. Germline V lookup: CDR1 LNHDA, CDR2 SQIVND (reference sequence). This CDR3 reads CASRETGSQETQYF. The DNA of the CDR3 is TGTGCCAGTAGAGAAACAGGTTCCCAAGAGACCCAGTACTTC.

The gene calls are TRBV7-9 and TRBJ2-3, with D maybe TRBD1 (6 bases). CDR3 length: 15 residues. CDR1 and CDR2 (germline): SEHNR, FQNEAQ (reference sequence). Trimming removed 6 bases at V and 2 bases at J, with 15 bases between. The chain's CDR3 is CASSFPAGDTDTQYF. DNA for the CDR3: TGTGCCAGCAGTTTCCCGGCAGGGGACACAGATACGCAGTATTTT.

The V gene is TRBV2, the J gene TRBJ2-4, with 9 bases fitting TRBD2. Germline trimming cut 6 bases from V and 3 bases from J; bases unmatched to any gene: 6. Germline lookup yields CDR1 SNHLY and CDR2 FYNNEI. The CDR3 is 15 residues long. The CDR3 region is CASRNGGGDKNIQYF. CDR3 DNA: TGTGCCAGCAGGAATGGCGGGGGGGACAAAAACATTCAGTACTTC. Complete variable domain (other parts from reference TRBV2 and TRBJ2-4): EPEVTQTPSHQVTQMGQEVILRCVPISNHLYFYWYRQILGQKVEFLVSFYNNEISEKSEIFDDQFSVERPDGSNFTLKIRSTKLEDSAMYFCASRNGGGDKNIQYFGAGTRLSVL.

This clone came up a few times. The V call is TRBV11-2, the J call TRBJ2-2; 7 bases align to TRBD2. The junction had 7 bases not matched to a gene; V was cut back by 5 bases and J by 4 bases. Germline V gene data show CDR1 as SGHAT and CDR2 as FQNNGV. This CDR3 is 15 amino acids long. The CDR3 DNA follows: TGTGCCAGCAGCCTTTGGACTAGTCCCACCGGGGAGCTGTTTTTT. Translating gives CASSLWTSPTGELFF.

The chain has TRBV18 and TRBJ1-3; D is unresolved. Deletions cut 6 bases from V and 2 bases from J, with 14 bases between. Germline loops: CDR1 KGHSH, CDR2 LQKENI. This CDR3 comprises 15 residues. The DNA of the CDR3 is TGTGCCAGCTCCGAGGGAGCAGGTGCTGGAAACACCATATATTTT. Its protein product is CASSEGAGAGNTIYF.